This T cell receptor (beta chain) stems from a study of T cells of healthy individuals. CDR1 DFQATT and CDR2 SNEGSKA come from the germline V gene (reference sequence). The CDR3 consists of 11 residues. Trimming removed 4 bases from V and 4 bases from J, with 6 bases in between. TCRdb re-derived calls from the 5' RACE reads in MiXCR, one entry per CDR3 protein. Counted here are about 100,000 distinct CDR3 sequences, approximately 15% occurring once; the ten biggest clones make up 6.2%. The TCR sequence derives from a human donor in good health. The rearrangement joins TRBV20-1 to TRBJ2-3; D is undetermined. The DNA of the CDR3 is TGCAGTGCTATACGACCAGATACGCAGTATTTT. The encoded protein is CSAIRPDTQYF.